This T cell receptor (beta chain) stems from a study of blood T cell repertoires in COVID-19. Across the whole study: Sample material is recorded as cDNA or gDNA derived from T cells, B-cell-depleted T cells, or PBMCs.

Produced via immunoSEQ multiplex PCR; TCRdb's table is partial and in-frame only. The sample contains about 97,000 clones, 75% to 95% of which appear only once. CDR1 LNHDA and CDR2 SQIVND come from the germline V gene (reference sequence). The junction had 13 bases not matched to a gene; V was cut back by 7 bases and J by 5 bases. The CDR3 has 16 residues. Sequencing used peripheral blood. The rearrangement joins TRBV19 to TRBJ1-4; 7 bases align to TRBD1. This clonotype was sampled from a man younger than 35 with acute or convalescent COVID-19. The CDR3 coding sequence is TGTGCCAGTATCCCGGGACAGTTGGAAGGAAATGAAAAACTGTTTTTT. Its protein product is CASIPGQLEGNEKLFF. The whole variable domain, remainder taken from reference TRBV19 and TRBJ1-4, is DGGITQSPKYLFRKEGQNVTLSCEQNLNHDAMYWYRQDPGQGLRLIYYSQIVNDFQKGDIAEGYSVSREKKESFPLTVTSAQKNPTAFYLCASIPGQLEGNEKLFFGSGTQLSVL.